These 5 T cell receptor beta chains came from one sample sequenced in a study of shared T cell receptors in the human thymus. Assay used: immunoSEQ multiplex PCR; TCRdb lists only in-frame clones, some missing. The data contain approximately 580,000 clones, about 80% of them singletons. The data also belong to a second study, concerning human thymus T cells.

Sequenced input: thymocytes. The receptors were gathered from a boy less than two years old with a congenital heart defect.

The chain couples TRBV27 to TRBJ2-5; D perhaps matches TRBD2 (6 bases). Germline values: CDR1 MNHEY, CDR2 SMNVEV (reference sequence). V lost 8 bases and J 4 bases, leaving 23 bases between the germline ends. The CDR3 has 16 amino acids. In nucleotides, the CDR3 is TGTGCCAGCCGAGCCTTTAACGGGAGACGGTCAGAGACCCAGTACTTC. Its translation: CASRAFNGRRSETQYF.

V gene TRBV27 combines with J gene TRBJ2-1, with 8 bases aligning to TRBD2. After removal of 0 bases from V and 4 bases from J, the junction contained 11 bases not matched to a gene. Germline CDR1 and CDR2: MNHEY and SMNVEV (reference sequence). The CDR3 has 18 residues. CDR3 sequence: CASSLSVRSGKTYNEQFF. The CDR3 DNA is TGTGCCAGCAGTTTATCGGTCCGTAGCGGGAAGACTTACAATGAGCAGTTCTTC.

The CDR3 coding sequence is TGTGCCAGCAGGTCCGGGACTAGCGGGGGGAGCTCCTACAATGAGCAGTTCTTC. It specifies CASRSGTSGGSSYNEQFF. The chain links TRBV5-6 to TRBJ2-1; 15 bases are a match to TRBD2. Germline CDR1 and CDR2: SGHDT and YYEEEE. V was pared by 5 bases and J by 0 bases, with 6 bases of the junction left unmatched. The CDR3 contains 18 residues.

The J gene is TRBJ2-7, the V gene TRBV29-1; 11 bases are shared with TRBD2. The CDR3 consists of 17 residues. With V trimmed by 5 bases and J by 6 bases, 18 bases remained unmatched. CDR1 SQVTM and CDR2 ANQGSEA come from the germline V gene. CDR3 sequence: CSVSGLAGGRFWSEQYF. DNA for the CDR3: TGCAGCGTTTCGGGGCTAGCGGGAGGCCGCTTCTGGAGCGAGCAGTACTTC.

This chain connects TRBV5-1 to TRBJ1-2; D remains ambiguous. V shed 3 bases and J shed 4 bases, with 19 bases lying between them. CDR3 length: 16 amino acids. Germline CDR1 and CDR2: SGHRS and YFSETQ. CDR3 region: CASSSGPITLPYGYTF. In DNA, the CDR3 is TGCGCCAGCAGCTCGGGTCCCATCACCTTACCCTATGGCTACACCTTC.